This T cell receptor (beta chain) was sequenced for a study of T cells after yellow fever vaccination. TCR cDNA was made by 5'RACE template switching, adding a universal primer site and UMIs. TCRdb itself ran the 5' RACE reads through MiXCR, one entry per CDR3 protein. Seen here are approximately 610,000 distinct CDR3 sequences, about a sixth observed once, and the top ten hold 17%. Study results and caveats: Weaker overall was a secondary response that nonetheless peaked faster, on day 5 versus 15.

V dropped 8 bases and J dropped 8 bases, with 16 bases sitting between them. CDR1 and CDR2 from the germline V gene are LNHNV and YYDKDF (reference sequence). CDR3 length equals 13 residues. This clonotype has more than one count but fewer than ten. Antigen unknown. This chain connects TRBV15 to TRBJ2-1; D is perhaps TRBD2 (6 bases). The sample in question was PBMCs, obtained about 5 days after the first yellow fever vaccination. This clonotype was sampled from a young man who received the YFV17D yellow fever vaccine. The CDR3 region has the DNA TGTGCCACCCGACTAGGGAGCTCCCATGAGCAGTTCTTC. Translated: CATRLGSSHEQFF.